One sample yielded the 27 T cell receptor beta chains listed below, sequenced in a study of cytomegalovirus exposure and HLA in healthy donors. 13 Jbeta primers and 60 Vbeta primers were used for the PCR. The assay was immunoSEQ multiplex PCR, and TCRdb's table has in-frame clones only and misses some. There are 150,000 to 250,000 clones in the sample; 70% to 80% occur only once, and around 4.8% lies in the top ten. The specimen sequenced was PBMCs. The receptors stem from a woman in her 30s in good health and CMV-seropositive.

This rearrangement joins TRBV5-1 to TRBJ2-1; maybe TRBD2 (6 bases). Trimming pared 1 base from V and 1 base from J, leaving 15 bases between. Germline assignment: CDR1 SGHRS and CDR2 YFSETQ. The CDR3 is 17 amino acids. The CDR3, as DNA: TGCGCCAGCAGCTTGTTCTCGCGGGGCCCTTCCTACAATGAGCAGTTCTTC. Translation: CASSLFSRGPSYNEQFF.

The chain employs TRBV6-6 and TRBJ1-2; 9 bases fit TRBD1. V lost 4 bases, J lost 5 bases, and 5 bases stayed unmatched. The CDR3 runs to 14 residues. Germline V lookup: CDR1 MNHNY, CDR2 SVGAGI (reference sequence). CDR3 in amino acids: CASSWPGQGYGYTF. The CDR3 region has the DNA TGTGCCAGCAGTTGGCCGGGACAGGGATATGGCTACACCTTC.

V usage is TRBV7-9 and J usage is TRBJ2-1; D not resolved. Trimming removed 8 bases at V and 1 base at J, with 6 bases between. Germline V gives CDR1 SEHNR, CDR2 FQNEAQ (reference sequence). CDR3 length: 12 residues. The CDR3 is CASVPSYNEQFF. For the CDR3, the DNA is TGTGCCAGCGTTCCGTCCTACAATGAGCAGTTCTTC. Full variable domain (missing parts from reference TRBV7-9 and TRBJ2-1): DTGVSQNPRHKITKRGQNVTFRCDPISEHNRLYWYRQTLGQGPEFLTYFQNEAQLEKSRLLSDRFSAERPKGSFSTLEIQRTEQGDSAMYLCASVPSYNEQFFGPGTRLTVL.

Points on this clone: The same CDR3 is also encoded by other DNA sequences in this sample. The chain has TRBV9 and TRBJ1-4, with 9 bases fitting TRBD1. CDR1 is SGDLS and CDR2 is YYNGEE in the germline V gene. Germline trimming cut 0 bases from V and 8 bases from J; bases unmatched to any gene: 2. CDR3 length: 14 amino acids. Here the CDR3 DNA reads TGTGCCAGCAGCGTAGGGACAGGGGCCGAAAAACTGTTTTTT. It specifies CASSVGTGAEKLFF.

The chain joins TRBV6-5 to TRBJ1-2, with D hard to call. This CDR3 is built from 13 residues. Trimming removed 2 bases from V and 7 bases from J, with 11 bases in between. Germline assignment: CDR1 MNHEY and CDR2 SVGAGI. CDR3 in DNA: TGTGCCAGCAGTTACGAAGGGAGGCGTGGCTACACCTTC. This encodes CASSYEGRRGYTF.

Only a few counts were recorded for this clone. The chain employs TRBV7-8 and TRBJ2-2; TRBD1 matches 8 bases. The germline V gene has CDR1 SGHVS and CDR2 FQNEAQ. The CDR3 has 14 residues. With 2 bases clipped from V and 7 bases from J, the junction kept 3 bases outside the gene matches. CDR3 residues: CASSLQGAVGELFF. The CDR3 nucleotides read TGTGCCAGCAGCTTACAGGGGGCTGTCGGGGAGCTGTTTTTT.

This chain joins TRBV4-3 and TRBJ1-2; the D is unclear. The CDR3 has 15 amino acids. Germline lookup yields CDR1 LGHNA and CDR2 YSLEER. V was clipped by 4 bases and J by 2 bases, with 14 bases between them. This chain's CDR3 is CASSRSRQANYGYTF. The DNA of the CDR3 is TGCGCCAGCAGCCGGAGTCGCCAAGCGAACTATGGCTACACCTTC.

The genes are TRBV7-9 and TRBJ2-7; D remains unclear. V lost 2 bases to trimming and J lost 0 bases, with 8 bases between them. The V gene's germline CDR1 is SEHNR and CDR2 FQNEAQ (reference sequence). The CDR3 totals 14 residues. The CDR3 bases are TGTGCCAGCAGCTTAATTGGAGTCTCCTACGAGCAGTACTTC. Residues: CASSLIGVSYEQYF.

V and J are TRBV6-7 and TRBJ1-1; 10 nucleotides match TRBD1. TRBV6-7 is an open reading frame, and its role is uncertain. With V trimmed by 5 bases and J by 3 bases, 12 bases remained unmatched. The CDR3 runs to 17 residues. The CDR3 DNA is TGTGCCAGCAGTGCCATCACACCCGGGACAGGGGACACTGAAGCTTTCTTT. Its translation: CASSAITPGTGDTEAFF.

V and J are TRBV12-5 and TRBJ2-7; TRBD1 is a possible D gene (8 bases). This CDR3 spans 15 amino acids. Germline V gene lookup returns CDR1 LGHNT and CDR2 FRNRAP. Trimming left V 1 base short and J 3 bases short, with 13 bases between. CDR3 residues: CASGLAHRGGYEQYF. The CDR3 DNA follows: TGTGCTAGTGGTTTGGCCCACAGGGGGGGCTACGAGCAGTACTTC.

This clone was recorded once. The V gene is TRBV4-3, the J gene TRBJ1-2, with 7 bases identical to TRBD1. Trimming removed 0 bases from V and 2 bases from J; junction bases left unmatched: 3. The CDR3 is 15 amino acids. Germline assignment: CDR1 LGHNA and CDR2 YSLEER. This chain's CDR3 is CASSQDEGANYGYTF. As DNA, the CDR3 is TGCGCCAGCAGCCAAGACGAGGGGGCCAACTATGGCTACACCTTC.

This chain links TRBV4-1 with TRBJ1-5, with D uncertain. The CDR3 is 15 residues long. The germline V gene encodes CDR1 MGHRA and CDR2 YSYEKL. Trimming pared 4 bases from V and 6 bases from J, leaving 16 bases between. The CDR3 is CASSPEGGWVQPQHF. In DNA, the CDR3 is TGCGCCAGCAGCCCGGAGGGAGGGTGGGTTCAGCCCCAGCATTTT.

The chain couples TRBV15 to TRBJ2-3; D is perhaps TRBD1 (6 bases). The CDR3 contains 14 residues. Germline CDR1 and CDR2: LNHNV and YYDKDF (reference sequence). The V end was cut by 9 bases, the J end by 3 bases, with 16 bases between. Here the CDR3 DNA reads TGTGCCACGCTCAGGGGATCTCAGACAGATACGCAGTATTTT. It specifies CATLRGSQTDTQYF.

This chain uses TRBV5-6 with TRBJ1-2, with 7 bases that match TRBD1. This CDR3 is built from 13 residues. Germline assignment: CDR1 SGHDT and CDR2 YYEEEE. J lost 7 bases, V lost 3 bases, and 6 bases had no gene match. CDR3 region: CASSSIGTVGYTF. CDR3 sequence (DNA): TGTGCCAGCAGCTCAATCGGGACAGTTGGCTACACCTTC. Full variable domain (remainder filled in from reference TRBV5-6 and TRBJ1-2): DAGVTQSPTHLIKTRGQQVTLRCSPKSGHDTVSWYQQALGQGPQFIFQYYEEEERQRGNFPDRFSGHQFPNYSSELNVNALLLGDSALYLCASSSIGTVGYTFGSGTRLTVV.

This chain links TRBV5-1 with TRBJ2-2; no clear D gene. The germline V gene encodes CDR1 SGHRS and CDR2 YFSETQ. The V and J ends lost 4 bases and 4 bases respectively, with 11 bases between them. The CDR3 consists of 14 residues. CDR3 DNA sequence: TGCGCCAGCAGCCCAGACACCTTCACCGGGGAGCTGTTTTTT. Protein sequence: CASSPDTFTGELFF.

The chain uses TRBV7-2 and TRBJ1-2; D is possibly TRBD1 (6 bases). V was pared by 3 bases and J by 8 bases, with 16 bases between. The CDR3 has 14 amino acids. Germline values: CDR1 SGHTA, CDR2 FQGNSA. CDR3 coding DNA: TGTGCCAGCAGCTTTGGGGGCAACCTGGGAGGCTACACCTTC. Protein: CASSFGGNLGGYTF.

This clone was counted between two and nine times. This chain connects TRBV4-1 to TRBJ1-5; D perhaps matches TRBD1 (6 bases). CDR3 length: 14 amino acids. The germline V gene has CDR1 MGHRA and CDR2 YSYEKL. V was pared by 3 bases and J by 4 bases, with 10 bases between. The CDR3 here is CASSQGHLNQPQHF. The CDR3 DNA sequence: TGCGCCAGCAGCCAGGGACACTTAAATCAGCCCCAGCATTTT.

The V call is TRBV19, the J call TRBJ2-2; 7 bases line up with TRBD1. Unmatched junction bases numbered 14, after V lost 7 bases and J lost 6 bases. This CDR3 has 16 residues. Germline V gives CDR1 LNHDA, CDR2 SQIVND (reference sequence). The CDR3 coding sequence is TGTGCCAGTAATGAGGGACAGCCGGGCGTATCCGGGGAGCTGTTTTTT. Translation gives CASNEGQPGVSGELFF.

Comments on this clone: Other DNA sequences in the sample encode the same CDR3. The gene calls are TRBV6-5 and TRBJ1-4, with D maybe TRBD1 (6 bases). There are 15 residues in the CDR3. The V end was cut by 6 bases, the J end by 7 bases, with 18 bases between. Germline V lookup: CDR1 MNHEY, CDR2 SVGAGI. The CDR3: CASSAIAGGGEKLFF. In nucleotides, the CDR3 is TGTGCCAGCAGCGCGATCGCGGGGGGCGGTGAAAAACTGTTTTTT.

The chain employs TRBV6-5 and TRBJ2-1, with 9 bases fitting TRBD1. The CDR3 length is 15 residues. The germline gives CDR1 MNHEY, CDR2 SVGAGI. After removal of 2 bases from V and 4 bases from J, the junction contained 3 bases not matched to a gene. The chain's CDR3 is CASSYPGQGYNEQFF. The DNA of the CDR3 is TGTGCCAGCAGTTACCCGGGACAGGGATACAATGAGCAGTTCTTC.

The rearrangement uses TRBV7-7 and TRBJ2-1; D is undetermined. Between the trimmed V and J ends, which lost 5 bases and 8 bases, there was a span of 13 bases. The CDR3 loop spans 13 amino acids. Looked up from germline, CDR1 is SSHAT and CDR2 is FNYEAQ (reference sequence). The CDR3 DNA reads as TGTGCCAGCAGCGCATCACCCCTACATGAGCAGTTCTTC. As protein: CASSASPLHEQFF.

The rearrangement links TRBV4-1 to TRBJ2-6; D might be TRBD2 (6 bases). Looked up from germline, CDR1 is MGHRA and CDR2 is YSYEKL. Trimming left V 4 bases short and J 4 bases short, with 11 bases between. The CDR3 spans 15 residues. The CDR3 protein is CASSPRGGGANVLTF. The CDR3 coding sequence is TGCGCCAGCAGCCCCCGGGGAGGAGGGGCCAACGTCCTGACTTTC.

This clone was counted between two and nine times. The CDR3: CASRRTVSSYNEQFF. Written as DNA, the CDR3 is TGTGCCAGCCGGCGGACAGTTAGCTCCTACAATGAGCAGTTCTTC. The chain couples TRBV27 to TRBJ2-1; D may be TRBD1 (6 bases). Germline-derived CDR1 and CDR2 are MNHEY and SMNVEV (reference sequence). The ends were cut back, 8 bases at V and 0 bases at J, with 14 bases in the middle. CDR3 length equals 15 residues.

The chain recombines TRBV6-1 with TRBJ1-5, with D hard to call. Germline CDR1 MNHNS, CDR2 SASEGT. This CDR3 has 14 residues. V was clipped by 7 bases and J by 0 bases, with 10 bases between them. CDR3 coding DNA: TGTGCCAGCACCGGTGCTATTAGCAATCAGCCCCAGCATTTT. Translated: CASTGAISNQPQHF.

The chain has TRBV4-3 and TRBJ2-7; TRBD1 might be the D (5 bases). The CDR3 is made up of 15 amino acids. Trimming took off 0 bases at V and 3 bases at J, with 12 bases between the two ends. Germline-derived CDR1 and CDR2 are LGHNA and YSLEER. The CDR3 bases are TGCGCCAGCAGCCAAGAGGGAAGGGGCGACTACGAGCAGTACTTC. Encoded protein: CASSQEGRGDYEQYF.

The chain carries TRBV2 and TRBJ1-1; the D gene is possibly TRBD1 (5 bases). The germline V gene encodes CDR1 SNHLY and CDR2 FYNNEI. CDR3 length equals 14 residues. V lost 1 base and J lost 6, with 12 bases in between. CDR3 residues: CASSEGDGHPEAFF. The CDR3 DNA sequence: TGTGCCAGCAGTGAAGGCGACGGACACCCTGAAGCTTTCTTT. Complete variable domain (other parts from reference TRBV2 and TRBJ1-1): EPEVTQTPSHQVTQMGQEVILRCVPISNHLYFYWYRQILGQKVEFLVSFYNNEISEKSEIFDDQFSVERPDGSNFTLKIRSTKLEDSAMYFCASSEGDGHPEAFFGQGTRLTVV.

V is TRBV11-3 and J is TRBJ2-3; a possible D gene is TRBD1 (6 bases). The CDR3 consists of 13 residues. The V and J ends lost 2 bases and 3 bases respectively, with 6 bases between them. The germline gives CDR1 SGHNT, CDR2 YENEEA. The CDR3 reads CASSLQGTDTQYF. The CDR3 coding sequence is TGTGCCAGCAGCTTACAGGGGACAGATACGCAGTATTTT.